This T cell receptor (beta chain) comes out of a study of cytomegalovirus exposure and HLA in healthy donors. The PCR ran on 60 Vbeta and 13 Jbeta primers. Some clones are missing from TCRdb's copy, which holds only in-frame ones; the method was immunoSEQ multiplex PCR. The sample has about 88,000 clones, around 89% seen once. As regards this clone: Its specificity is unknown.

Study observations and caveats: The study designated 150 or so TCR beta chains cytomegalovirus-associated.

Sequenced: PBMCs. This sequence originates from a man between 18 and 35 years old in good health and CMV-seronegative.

The CDR3 reads CASSWGHGNQPQHF. The CDR3 DNA reads as TGTGCCAGCAGTTGGGGGCATGGCAATCAGCCCCAGCATTTT. The chain employs TRBV27 and TRBJ1-5, with a weak D call TRBD1 (6 bases). The V end was cut by 4 bases, the J end by 2 bases, with 9 bases between. The CDR3 covers 14 residues. CDR1 and CDR2 (germline): MNHEY, SMNVEV (reference sequence).